The 11 T cell receptor beta chains listed next were all sequenced from one sample in a study of T cell responses to AZD1222 COVID-19 vaccine. Produced via immunoSEQ multiplex PCR; TCRdb's table is partial and in-frame only. This table holds around 59,000 clones, roughly 89% found once. Here the sequenced sample was peripheral blood, taken 28 days after the second AZD1222 dose. Every receptor here comes from an adult who received the AZD1222 COVID-19 vaccine.

The chain uses TRBV5-4 and TRBJ2-5, with 7 nucleotides matching TRBD1. The V and J ends lost 6 bases and 0 bases, in that order; junction bases with no gene match: 14. Germline V gene sequence: CDR1 SGHNT, CDR2 YYREEE (reference sequence). The CDR3 contains 17 residues. The CDR3, as DNA: TGTGCCAGCACCCCCCGACAGGGACCCGAGGACCAAGAGACCCAGTACTTC. This sequence encodes CASTPRQGPEDQETQYF.

The chain couples TRBV11-3 to TRBJ1-1; TRBD1 aligns across 9 bases. V was clipped by 4 bases and J by 8 bases; unmatched bases: 11. Germline V gene lookup returns CDR1 SGHNT and CDR2 YENEEA. The CDR3 covers 15 residues. The DNA of the CDR3 is TGTGCCAGCAGCTCCGGACAGGGGCAACAGAGGGAAGCTTTCTTT. This sequence encodes CASSSGQGQQREAFF.

V and J are TRBV27 and TRBJ2-7; TRBD2 might be the D (6 bases). The V gene's germline CDR1 is MNHEY and CDR2 SMNVEV (reference sequence). V was clipped by 6 bases and J by 3 bases, with 18 bases between them. The CDR3 contains 15 residues. In DNA form, the CDR3 reads TGTGCCAGCAGACCTTTCCTGGGGGGAAGCTACGAGCAGTACTTC. Translating gives CASRPFLGGSYEQYF.

V gene TRBV30 combines with J gene TRBJ1-3, with 10 bases aligning to TRBD1. CDR3 length: 14 residues. From germline, CDR1 is GTSNPN and CDR2 SVGIG (reference sequence). The V segment lost 6 bases and the J segment 6 bases; nucleotides outside the gene matches: 8. Here the CDR3 DNA reads TGTGCCTGCAGCCGGGACAGGGGCTTAAACACCATATATTTT. Translated: CACSRDRGLNTIYF. Drawing the rest from reference TRBV30 and TRBJ1-3, the complete variable domain is SQTIHQWPATLVQPVGSPLSLECTVEGTSNPNLYWYRQAAGRGLQLLFYSVGIGQISSEVPQNLSASRPQDRQFILSSKKLLLSDSGFYLCACSRDRGLNTIYFGEGSWLTVV.

J is TRBJ2-1 and V is TRBV19; 9 bases line up with TRBD2. Germline CDR1 reads LNHDA; CDR2 reads SQIVND (reference sequence). V gave up 3 bases and J gave up 4 bases; unmatched junction bases: 7. The CDR3 covers 16 residues. The CDR3 protein is CASSMPGLAVYNEQFF. The CDR3 region has the DNA TGTGCCAGTAGTATGCCGGGACTAGCAGTATACAATGAGCAGTTCTTC.

This chain links TRBV3-1 (or the pseudogene TRBV3-2) with TRBJ2-2; unclear D gene. The CDR3 has 12 residues. Germline values: CDR1 LGHDT, CDR2 YNNKEL (reference sequence). Trimming cost V 3 bases and J 4 bases, with 3 bases left between them. The DNA for the CDR3 is TGTGCCAGCAGCCAGTTCACCGGGGAGCTGTTTTTT. As protein: CASSQFTGELFF.

The chain joins TRBV9 to TRBJ1-2; no reliable D call. Germline assignment: CDR1 SGDLS and CDR2 YYNGEE. V gave up 2 bases and J gave up 7 bases, with 18 bases separating them. The CDR3 sequence is 15 residues long. The CDR3 spells CASSVASLKDGGYTF. CDR3 DNA: TGTGCCAGCAGCGTGGCGTCTCTTAAGGACGGTGGCTACACCTTC.

The chain couples TRBV29-1 to TRBJ1-1; D not certain. This CDR3 has 13 amino acids. Germline V gene lookup returns CDR1 SQVTM and CDR2 ANQGSEA. V was clipped by 3 bases and J by 5 bases, with 13 bases between them. This CDR3 is CSVDERSGTEAFF. The CDR3 bases are TGCAGCGTTGATGAACGCTCCGGGACTGAAGCTTTCTTT.

The J gene is TRBJ1-3, the V gene TRBV3-1 (or the pseudogene TRBV3-2); D is unclear. This CDR3 has 16 amino acids. Germline-derived CDR1 and CDR2 are LGHDT and YNNKEL (reference sequence). The germline V and J ends were trimmed by 3 bases and 0 bases, with 12 bases remaining between them. The CDR3 sequence: CASSQKSSGSGNTIYF. The DNA for the CDR3 is TGTGCCAGCAGCCAGAAATCTTCGGGCTCTGGAAACACCATATATTTT.

The chain employs TRBV6-5 and TRBJ1-2, with D maybe TRBD1 (5 bases). Germline values: CDR1 MNHEY, CDR2 SVGAGI. CDR3 size: 15 residues. Trimming removed 0 bases at V and 6 bases at J, with 14 bases between. The chain's CDR3 is CASSYSNILGDGYTF. DNA for the CDR3: TGTGCCAGCAGTTACTCGAATATATTAGGGGATGGCTACACCTTC.

The chain combines TRBV10-3 with TRBJ1-1, with D tentatively TRBD1 (6 bases). Germline values: CDR1 ENHRY, CDR2 SYGVKD. This CDR3 region has 17 residues. V lost 2 bases and J 4 bases, leaving 20 bases between the germline ends. The CDR3, as DNA: TGTGCCATCAGTGAGCCTCGGACAGCGTCTAACGGCACTGAAGCTTTCTTT. It is translated as CAISEPRTASNGTEAFF.